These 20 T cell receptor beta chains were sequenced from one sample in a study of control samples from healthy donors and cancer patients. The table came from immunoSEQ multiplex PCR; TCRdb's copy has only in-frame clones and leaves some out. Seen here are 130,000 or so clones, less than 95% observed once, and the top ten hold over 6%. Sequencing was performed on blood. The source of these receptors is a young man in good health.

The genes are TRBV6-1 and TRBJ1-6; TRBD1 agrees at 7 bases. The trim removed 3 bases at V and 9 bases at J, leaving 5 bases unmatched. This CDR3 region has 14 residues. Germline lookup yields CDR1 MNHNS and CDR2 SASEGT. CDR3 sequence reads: CASSERDSFSPLHF. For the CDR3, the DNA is TGTGCCAGCAGTGAGAGGGACAGTTTTTCACCCCTCCACTTT.

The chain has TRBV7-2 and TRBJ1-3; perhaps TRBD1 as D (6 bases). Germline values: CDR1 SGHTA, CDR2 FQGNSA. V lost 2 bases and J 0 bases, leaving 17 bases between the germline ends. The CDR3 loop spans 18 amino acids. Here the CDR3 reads CASSLSLWGRNSGNTIYF. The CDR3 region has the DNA TGTGCCAGCAGCTTAAGTCTGTGGGGGCGCAACTCTGGAAACACCATATATTTT.

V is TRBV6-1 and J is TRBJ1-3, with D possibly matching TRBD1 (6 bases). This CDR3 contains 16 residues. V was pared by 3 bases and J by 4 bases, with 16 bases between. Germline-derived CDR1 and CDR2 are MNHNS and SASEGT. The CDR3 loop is CASSENPRDTGNTIYF. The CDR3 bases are TGTGCCAGCAGTGAGAATCCCCGGGACACGGGAAACACCATATATTTT.

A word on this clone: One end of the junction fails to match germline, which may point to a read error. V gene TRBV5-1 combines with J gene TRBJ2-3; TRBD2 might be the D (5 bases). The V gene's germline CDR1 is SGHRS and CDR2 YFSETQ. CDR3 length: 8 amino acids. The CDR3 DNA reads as TGCGCCAGCAAAGCGGCCCCGTTT. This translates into CASKAAPF.

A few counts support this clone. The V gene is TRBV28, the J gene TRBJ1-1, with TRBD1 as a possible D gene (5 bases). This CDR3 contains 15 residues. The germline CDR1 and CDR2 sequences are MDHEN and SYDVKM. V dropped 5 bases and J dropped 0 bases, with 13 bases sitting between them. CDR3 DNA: TGTGCCAGCAGTACAAACAGGATGATGAACACTGAAGCTTTCTTT. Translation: CASSTNRMMNTEAFF.

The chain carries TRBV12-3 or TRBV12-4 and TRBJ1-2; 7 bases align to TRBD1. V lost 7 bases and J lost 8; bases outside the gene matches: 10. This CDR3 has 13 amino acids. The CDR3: CASNNDRVLGYTF. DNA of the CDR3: TGTGCCAGCAACAACGACAGGGTCTTGGGCTACACCTTC.

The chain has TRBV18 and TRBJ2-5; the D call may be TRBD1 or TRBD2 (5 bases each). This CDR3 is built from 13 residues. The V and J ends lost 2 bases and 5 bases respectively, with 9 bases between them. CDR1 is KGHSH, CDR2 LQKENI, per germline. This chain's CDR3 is CASSPGTTETQYF. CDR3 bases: TGTGCCAGCTCACCAGGGACGACGGAGACCCAGTACTTC.

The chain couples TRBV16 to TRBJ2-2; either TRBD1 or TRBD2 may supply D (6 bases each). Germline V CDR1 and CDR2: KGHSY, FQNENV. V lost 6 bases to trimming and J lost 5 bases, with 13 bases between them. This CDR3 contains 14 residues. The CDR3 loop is CASSRTGATGELFF. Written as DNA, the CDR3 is TGTGCCAGCAGTCGGACGGGGGCTACCGGGGAGCTGTTTTTT.

The CDR3 loop is CARSTLGGIYGEKLFF. The CDR3 nucleotides read TGTGCCAGAAGCACCCTCGGGGGAATATATGGCGAAAAACTGTTTTTT. This chain links TRBV5-3 with TRBJ1-4, with a tentative D call TRBD1 (5 bases). TRBV5-3 is marked as an open reading frame, function uncertain. The CDR3 covers 16 residues. The germline V and J ends were trimmed by 4 bases and 8 bases, with 21 bases remaining between them.

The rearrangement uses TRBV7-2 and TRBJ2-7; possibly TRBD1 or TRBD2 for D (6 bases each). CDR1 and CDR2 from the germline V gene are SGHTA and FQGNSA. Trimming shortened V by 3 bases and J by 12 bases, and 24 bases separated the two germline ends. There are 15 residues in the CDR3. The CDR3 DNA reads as TGTGCCAGCAGCTTTTCTCCGGGGGCATGGGGAAAGGTGTACTTC. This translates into CASSFSPGAWGKVYF.

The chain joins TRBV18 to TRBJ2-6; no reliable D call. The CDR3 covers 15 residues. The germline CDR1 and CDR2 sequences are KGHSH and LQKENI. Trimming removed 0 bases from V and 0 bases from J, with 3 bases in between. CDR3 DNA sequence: TGTGCCAGCTCACCACCGGACTCTGGGGCCAACGTCCTGACTTTC. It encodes CASSPPDSGANVLTF.

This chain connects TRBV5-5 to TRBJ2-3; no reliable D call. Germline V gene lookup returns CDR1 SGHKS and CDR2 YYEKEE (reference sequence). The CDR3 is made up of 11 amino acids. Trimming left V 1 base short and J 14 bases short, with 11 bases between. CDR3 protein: CASSLLIDPYF. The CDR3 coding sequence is TGTGCCAGCAGCTTGTTGATAGACCCGTATTTT.

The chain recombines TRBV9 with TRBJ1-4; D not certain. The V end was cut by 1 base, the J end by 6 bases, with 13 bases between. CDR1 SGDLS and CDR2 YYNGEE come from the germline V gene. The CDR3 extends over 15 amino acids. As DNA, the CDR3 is TGTGCCAGCAGCGTATCAATGGGATTCGATGAAAAACTGTTTTTT. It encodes CASSVSMGFDEKLFF.

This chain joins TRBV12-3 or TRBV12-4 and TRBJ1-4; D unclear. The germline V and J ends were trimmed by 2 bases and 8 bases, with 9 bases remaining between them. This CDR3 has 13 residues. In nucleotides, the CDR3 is TGTGCCAGCAGTTTACAGGATGGGGAAAAACTGTTTTTT. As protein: CASSLQDGEKLFF.

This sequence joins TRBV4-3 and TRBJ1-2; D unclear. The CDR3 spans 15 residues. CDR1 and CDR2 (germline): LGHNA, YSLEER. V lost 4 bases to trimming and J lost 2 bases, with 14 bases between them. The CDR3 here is CASSPSRVGNYGYTF. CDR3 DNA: TGCGCCAGCAGCCCATCACGGGTAGGAAACTATGGCTACACCTTC.

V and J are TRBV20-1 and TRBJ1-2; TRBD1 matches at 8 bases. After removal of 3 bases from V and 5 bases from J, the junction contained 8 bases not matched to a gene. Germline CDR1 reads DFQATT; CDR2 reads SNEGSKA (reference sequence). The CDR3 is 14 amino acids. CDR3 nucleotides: TGCAGTGCTAGTGGCCAGGGGGCAAATTATGGCTACACCTTC. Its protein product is CSASGQGANYGYTF.

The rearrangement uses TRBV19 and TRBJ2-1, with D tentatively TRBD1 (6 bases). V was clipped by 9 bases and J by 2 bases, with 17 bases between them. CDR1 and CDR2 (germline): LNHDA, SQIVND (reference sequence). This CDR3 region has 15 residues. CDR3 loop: CASAHPGVTYNEQFF. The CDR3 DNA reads TGTGCCAGCGCCCACCCAGGGGTCACCTACAATGAGCAGTTCTTC. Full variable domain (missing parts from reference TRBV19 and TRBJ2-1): DGGITQSPKYLFRKEGQNVTLSCEQNLNHDAMYWYRQDPGQGLRLIYYSQIVNDFQKGDIAEGYSVSREKKESFPLTVTSAQKNPTAFYLCASAHPGVTYNEQFFGPGTRLTVL.

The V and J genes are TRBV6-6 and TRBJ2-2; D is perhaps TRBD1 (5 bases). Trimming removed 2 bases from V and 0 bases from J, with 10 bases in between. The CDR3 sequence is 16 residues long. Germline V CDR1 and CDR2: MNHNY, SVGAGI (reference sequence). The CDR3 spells CASSYSRESNTGELFF. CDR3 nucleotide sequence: TGTGCCAGCAGTTACAGCAGGGAATCGAACACCGGGGAGCTGTTTTTT.

The CDR3 region has the DNA TGTGCCAGCAGTTCGATGTTGCGGGAGGTGGGGGAGCAGTTCTTC. The encoded protein is CASSSMLREVGEQFF. The rearrangement joins TRBV6-2 or TRBV6-3 to TRBJ2-1, with 8 bases matching TRBD2. Germline lookup yields CDR1 MNHEY and CDR2 SVGEGT. The CDR3 contains 15 residues. The V segment lost 4 bases and the J segment 10 bases; nucleotides outside the gene matches: 12.

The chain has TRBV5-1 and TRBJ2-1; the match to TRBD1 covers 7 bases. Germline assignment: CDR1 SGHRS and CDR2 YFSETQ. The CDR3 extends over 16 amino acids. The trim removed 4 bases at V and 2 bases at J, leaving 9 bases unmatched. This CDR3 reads CASSPKDRATYNEQFF. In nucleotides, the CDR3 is TGCGCCAGCAGCCCAAAAGACAGGGCTACCTACAATGAGCAGTTCTTC.